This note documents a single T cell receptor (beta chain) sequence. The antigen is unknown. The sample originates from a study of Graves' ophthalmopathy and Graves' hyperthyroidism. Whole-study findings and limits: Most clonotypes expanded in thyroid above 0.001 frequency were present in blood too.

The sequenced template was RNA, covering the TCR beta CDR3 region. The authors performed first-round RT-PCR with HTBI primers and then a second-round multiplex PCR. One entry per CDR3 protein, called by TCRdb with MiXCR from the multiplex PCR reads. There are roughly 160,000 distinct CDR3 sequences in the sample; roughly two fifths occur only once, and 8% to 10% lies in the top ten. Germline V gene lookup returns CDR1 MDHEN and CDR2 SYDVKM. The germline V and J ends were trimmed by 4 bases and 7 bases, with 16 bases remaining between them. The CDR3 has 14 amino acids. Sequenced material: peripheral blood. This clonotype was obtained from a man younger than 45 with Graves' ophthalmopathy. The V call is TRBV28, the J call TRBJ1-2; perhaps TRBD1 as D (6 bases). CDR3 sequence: CASSSPGTLGGYTF. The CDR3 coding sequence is TGTGCCAGCAGTTCACCCGGGACACTAGGTGGCTACACCTTC.